Listed here is a single T cell receptor beta chain. The V end lost 1 base, the J end lost 1 base, and 14 bases lay between the germline ends. Germline V lookup: CDR1 SEHNR, CDR2 FQNEAQ (reference sequence). This CDR3 region has 16 residues. This entry is derived from a study of cytomegalovirus exposure and HLA in healthy donors. Study in general: Caucasian-associated ancestry cluster membership applied to less than 85% of around 400 genotyped donors.

Both 60 Vbeta primers and 13 Jbeta primers went into the PCR. Clones were read by immunoSEQ multiplex PCR, and TCRdb kept only the in-frame ones, dropping some. The ten top clones account for 4% to 5.5%, within a sample of about 67,000 clones. The chain links TRBV7-9 to TRBJ2-7; D gene ambiguous. What was sequenced was PBMCs. This clonotype was obtained from a woman between 40 and 55 years old in good health and CMV-seropositive. CDR3 loop: CASSLVTEPLSYEQYF. CDR3 DNA: TGTGCCAGCAGCTTAGTAACAGAGCCGCTATCCTACGAGCAGTACTTC.